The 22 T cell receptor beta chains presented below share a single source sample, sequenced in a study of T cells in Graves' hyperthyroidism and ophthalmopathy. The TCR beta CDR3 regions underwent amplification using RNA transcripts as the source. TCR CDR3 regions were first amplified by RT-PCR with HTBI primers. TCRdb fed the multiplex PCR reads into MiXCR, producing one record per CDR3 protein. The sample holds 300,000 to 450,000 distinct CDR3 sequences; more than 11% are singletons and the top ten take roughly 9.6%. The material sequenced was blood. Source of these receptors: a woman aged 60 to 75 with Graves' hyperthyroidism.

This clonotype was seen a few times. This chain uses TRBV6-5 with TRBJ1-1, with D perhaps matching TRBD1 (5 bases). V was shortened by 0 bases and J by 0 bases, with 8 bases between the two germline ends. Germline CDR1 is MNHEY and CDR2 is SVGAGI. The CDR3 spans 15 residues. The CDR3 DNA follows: TGTGCCAGCAGTTACTCTAACAGGCTGAACACTGAAGCTTTCTTT. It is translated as CASSYSNRLNTEAFF.

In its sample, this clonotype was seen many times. The CDR3 region is CASSRTAGELFF. CDR3 DNA sequence: TGTGCCAGCAGTCGGACAGCCGGGGAGCTGTTTTTT. The chain is built from TRBV27 and TRBJ2-2, with D possibly TRBD1 on 6 matching bases. Germline V lookup: CDR1 MNHEY, CDR2 SMNVEV (reference sequence). The CDR3 is 12 amino acids. Trimming removed 5 bases at V and 6 bases at J, with 7 bases between.

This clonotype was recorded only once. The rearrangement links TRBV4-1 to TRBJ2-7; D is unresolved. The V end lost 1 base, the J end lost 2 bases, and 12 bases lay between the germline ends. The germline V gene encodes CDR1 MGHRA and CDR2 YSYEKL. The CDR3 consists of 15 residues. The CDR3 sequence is CASSQAAENTYEQYF. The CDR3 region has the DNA TGCGCCAGCAGCCAAGCGGCAGAAAATACCTACGAGCAGTACTTC.

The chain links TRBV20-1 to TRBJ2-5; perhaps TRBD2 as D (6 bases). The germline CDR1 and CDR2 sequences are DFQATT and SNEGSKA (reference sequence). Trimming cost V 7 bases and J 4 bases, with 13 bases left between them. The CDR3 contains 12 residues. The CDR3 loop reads CSGLGGIETQYF. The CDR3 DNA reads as TGCAGTGGCCTCGGCGGGATAGAGACCCAGTACTTC.

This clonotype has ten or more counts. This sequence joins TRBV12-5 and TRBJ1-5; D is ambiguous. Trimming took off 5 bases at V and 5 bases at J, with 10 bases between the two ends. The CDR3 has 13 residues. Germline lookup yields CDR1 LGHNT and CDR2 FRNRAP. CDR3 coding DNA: TGTGCTAGTGGTATAGGGCCCTATCAGCCCCAGCATTTT. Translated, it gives CASGIGPYQPQHF.

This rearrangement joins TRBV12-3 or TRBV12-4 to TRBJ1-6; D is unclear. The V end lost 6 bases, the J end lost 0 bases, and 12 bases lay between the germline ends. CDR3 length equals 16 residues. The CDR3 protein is CASRTDQSSYNSPLHF. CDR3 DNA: TGTGCCAGCAGAACAGACCAGAGCTCCTATAATTCACCCCTCCACTTT.

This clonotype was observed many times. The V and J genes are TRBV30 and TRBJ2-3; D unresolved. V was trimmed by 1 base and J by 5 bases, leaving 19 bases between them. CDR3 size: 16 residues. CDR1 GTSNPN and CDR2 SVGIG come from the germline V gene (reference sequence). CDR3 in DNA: TGTGCCTGGAGTGCCACTACCGGATCCCCGGGAGATACGCAGTATTTT. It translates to CAWSATTGSPGDTQYF. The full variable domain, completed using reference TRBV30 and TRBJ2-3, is SQTIHQWPATLVQPVGSPLSLECTVEGTSNPNLYWYRQAAGRGLQLLFYSVGIGQISSEVPQNLSASRPQDRQFILSSKKLLLSDSGFYLCAWSATTGSPGDTQYFGPGTRLTVL.

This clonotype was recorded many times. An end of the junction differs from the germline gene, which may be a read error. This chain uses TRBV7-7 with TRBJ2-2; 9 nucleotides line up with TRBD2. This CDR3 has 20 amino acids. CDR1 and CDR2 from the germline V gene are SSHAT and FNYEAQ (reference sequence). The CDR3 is CASSLAQGRRAGGTAGELFF. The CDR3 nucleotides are TGTGCTAGCAGCTTAGCGCAGGGGCGCCGGGCGGGAGGGACGGCCGGGGAGCTGTTTTTT.

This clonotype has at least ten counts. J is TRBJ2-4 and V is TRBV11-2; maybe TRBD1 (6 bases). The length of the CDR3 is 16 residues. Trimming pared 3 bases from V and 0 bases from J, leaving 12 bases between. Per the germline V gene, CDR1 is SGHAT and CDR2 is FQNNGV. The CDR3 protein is CASSFTGIGAKNIQYF. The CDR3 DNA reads TGTGCCAGCAGCTTTACAGGGATCGGAGCCAAAAACATTCAGTACTTC.

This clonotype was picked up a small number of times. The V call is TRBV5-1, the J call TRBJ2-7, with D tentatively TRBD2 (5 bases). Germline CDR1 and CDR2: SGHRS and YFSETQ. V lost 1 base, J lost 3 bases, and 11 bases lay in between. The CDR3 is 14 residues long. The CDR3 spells CASSLRERGYEQYF. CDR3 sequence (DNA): TGCGCCAGCAGCTTGAGGGAACGGGGCTACGAGCAGTACTTC.

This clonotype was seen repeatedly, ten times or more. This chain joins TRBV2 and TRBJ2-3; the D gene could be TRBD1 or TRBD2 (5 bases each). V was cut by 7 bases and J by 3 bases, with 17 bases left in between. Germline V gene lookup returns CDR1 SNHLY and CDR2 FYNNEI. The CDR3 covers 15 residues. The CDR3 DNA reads TGTGCCAGCACCGGGACGAGGGACGGAACAGATACGCAGTATTTT. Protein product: CASTGTRDGTDTQYF.

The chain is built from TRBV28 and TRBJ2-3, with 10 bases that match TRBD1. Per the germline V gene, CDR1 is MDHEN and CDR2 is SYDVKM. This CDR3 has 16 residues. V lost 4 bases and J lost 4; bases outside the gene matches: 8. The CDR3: CASSSTGTGVADTQYF. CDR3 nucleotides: TGTGCCAGCAGTTCAACCGGGACAGGGGTGGCAGATACGCAGTATTTT.

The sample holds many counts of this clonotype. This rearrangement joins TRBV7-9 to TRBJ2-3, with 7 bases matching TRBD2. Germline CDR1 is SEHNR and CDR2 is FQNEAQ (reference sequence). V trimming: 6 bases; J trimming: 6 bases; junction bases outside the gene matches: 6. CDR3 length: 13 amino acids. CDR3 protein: CASRAGAGDTQYF. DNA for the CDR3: TGTGCCAGCAGGGCGGGAGCAGGGGATACGCAGTATTTT.

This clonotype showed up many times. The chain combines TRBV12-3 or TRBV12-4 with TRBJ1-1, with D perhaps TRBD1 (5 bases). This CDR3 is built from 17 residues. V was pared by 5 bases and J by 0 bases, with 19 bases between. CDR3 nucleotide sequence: TGTGCCAGCAGTCCTGATCAGGGAGGGAACATGAACACTGAAGCTTTCTTT. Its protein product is CASSPDQGGNMNTEAFF.

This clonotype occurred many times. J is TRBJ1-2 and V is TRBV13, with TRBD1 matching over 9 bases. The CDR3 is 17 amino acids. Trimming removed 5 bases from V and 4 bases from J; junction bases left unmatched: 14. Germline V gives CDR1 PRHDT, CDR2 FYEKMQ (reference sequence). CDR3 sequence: CASSPGTGTLSGYGYTF. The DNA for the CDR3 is TGTGCCAGCAGCCCAGGGACAGGGACCCTTAGCGGCTATGGCTACACCTTC.

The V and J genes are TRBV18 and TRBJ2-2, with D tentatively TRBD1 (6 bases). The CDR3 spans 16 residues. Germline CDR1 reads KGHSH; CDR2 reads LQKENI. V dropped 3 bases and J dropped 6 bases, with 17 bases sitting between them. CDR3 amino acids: CASSPGTPGLPGELFF. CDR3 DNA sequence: TGTGCCAGCTCACCCGGGACACCTGGTCTTCCCGGGGAGCTGTTTTTT.

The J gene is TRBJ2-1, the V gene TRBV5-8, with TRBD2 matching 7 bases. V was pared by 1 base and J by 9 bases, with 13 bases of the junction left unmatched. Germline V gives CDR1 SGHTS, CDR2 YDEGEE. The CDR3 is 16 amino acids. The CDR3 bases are TGTGCCAGCAGCTTGACGACTAGGCGGGAGATCCCTGAGCAGTTCTTC. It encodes CASSLTTRREIPEQFF.

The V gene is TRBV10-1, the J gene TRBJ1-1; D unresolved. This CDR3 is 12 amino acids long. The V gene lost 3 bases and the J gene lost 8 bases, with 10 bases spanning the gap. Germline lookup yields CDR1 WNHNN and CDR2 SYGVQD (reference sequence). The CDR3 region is CASSEGPREAFF. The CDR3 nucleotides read TGCGCCAGCAGTGAAGGTCCACGGGAAGCTTTCTTT.

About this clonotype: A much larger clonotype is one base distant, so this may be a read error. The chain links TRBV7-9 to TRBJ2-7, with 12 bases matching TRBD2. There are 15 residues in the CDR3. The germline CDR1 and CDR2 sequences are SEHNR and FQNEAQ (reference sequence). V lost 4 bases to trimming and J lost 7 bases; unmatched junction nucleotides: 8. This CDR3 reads CASSSVTSGSSEQYF. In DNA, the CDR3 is TGTGCCAGCAGCTCCGTGACTAGCGGGAGTAGTGAGCAGTACTTC. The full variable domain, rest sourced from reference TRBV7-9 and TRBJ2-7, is DTGVSQNPRHKITKRGQNVTFRCDPISEHNRLYWYRQTLGQGPEFLTYFQNEAQLEKSRLLSDRFSAERPKGSFSTLEIQRTEQGDSAMYLCASSSVTSGSSEQYFGPGTRLTVT.

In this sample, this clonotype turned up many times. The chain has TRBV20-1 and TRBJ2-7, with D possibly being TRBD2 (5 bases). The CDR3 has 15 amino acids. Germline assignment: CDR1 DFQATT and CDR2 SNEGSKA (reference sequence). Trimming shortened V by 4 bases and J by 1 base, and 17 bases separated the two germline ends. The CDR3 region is CSATLAGGPSYEQYF. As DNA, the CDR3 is TGCAGTGCTACCCTGGCGGGCGGACCATCCTACGAGCAGTACTTC.

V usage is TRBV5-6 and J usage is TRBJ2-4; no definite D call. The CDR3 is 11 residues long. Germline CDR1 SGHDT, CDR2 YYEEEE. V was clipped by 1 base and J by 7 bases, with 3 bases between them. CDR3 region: CASSLTNIQYF. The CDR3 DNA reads TGTGCCAGCAGCTTGACGAACATTCAGTACTTC.

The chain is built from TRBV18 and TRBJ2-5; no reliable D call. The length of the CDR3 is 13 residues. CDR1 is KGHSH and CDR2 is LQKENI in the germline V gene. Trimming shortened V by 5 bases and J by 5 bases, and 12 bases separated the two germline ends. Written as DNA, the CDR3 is TGTGCCAGCTCATCAAGGAATGGCGAGACCCAGTACTTC. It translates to CASSSRNGETQYF.